This T cell receptor beta chain was identified in a study of T cell responses to AZD1222 COVID-19 vaccine. The overall study: Pooled in the analysis were second doses at about 4 or about 12 weeks. Study observations and caveats: Females made up more of the donors, who were largely white British, and clonal diversity may have come out too low. The number of AZD1222 recipients seropositive at baseline was only six.

This clone was found once. Its antigen is not known. Germline and junction disagree at one end, which may indicate a read error. Assay used: immunoSEQ multiplex PCR; TCRdb lists only in-frame clones, some missing. Here the sample spans more than 95,000 clones, less than 90% being singletons. CDR3 length equals 13 residues. The chain joins TRBV12-3 or TRBV12-4 to TRBJ2-7; TRBD1 agrees at 12 bases. The sample in question was peripheral blood, obtained on day 0 of AZD1222 vaccination. This receptor was taken from an adult in good health. This CDR3 reads CASESGQGARRDF. CDR3 coding DNA: TGTGCTAGCGAATCGGGACAGGGGGCCCGCCGGGACTTC.